The next 2 T cell receptor beta chains were all read from a single sample in a study of blood T cell repertoires in COVID-19. TCRdb's table, derived via immunoSEQ multiplex PCR, lists solely in-frame clones and lacks some. This table holds about 220,000 clones, roughly 75% found once. Sequencing was carried out using peripheral blood. All receptors come from a woman in her 70s with acute or convalescent COVID-19.

The J gene is TRBJ1-6, the V gene TRBV2; D remains unclear. The length of the CDR3 is 13 residues. Germline assignment: CDR1 SNHLY and CDR2 FYNNEI. The ends were cut back, 6 bases at V and 9 bases at J, with 12 bases in the middle. The CDR3 DNA reads TGTGCCAGCAGGCCATCAAGCGTTTCACCCCTCCACTTT. This sequence encodes CASRPSSVSPLHF.

This chain joins TRBV7-2 and TRBJ1-2; D is undetermined. Germline CDR1 is SGHTA and CDR2 is FQGNSA. V dropped 4 bases and J dropped 8 bases, with 17 bases sitting between them. There are 14 residues in the CDR3. CDR3 residues: CASSSYGGEGGYTF. For the CDR3, the DNA is TGTGCCAGCAGCTCCTATGGTGGGGAGGGCGGCTACACCTTC.